Sequencing of this TCR beta chain was carried out in a study of immune evolution from preneoplasia to lung adenocarcinoma. Notes on the study in general: Compared with EGFR-mutant or double wild-type lesions, KRAS-mutant nodules were more clonal. Top clone share appeared to fall from AAH through AIS, MIA, adenocarcinoma.

Trimming shortened V by 5 bases and J by 0 bases, and 14 bases separated the two germline ends. This CDR3 is built from 15 residues. The germline V gene has CDR1 SGHTA and CDR2 FQGNSA. About this clone itself: The target antigen is unknown.

Clones were sequenced by immunoSEQ multiplex PCR, and TCRdb holds only the in-frame ones, with some missing. The sample consists of around 25,000 clones, 74% of them appearing once. The specimen was FFPE invasive lung adenocarcinoma tissue. This chain joins TRBV7-2 and TRBJ2-7; D gene uncertain. This receptor was obtained from a person between 55 and 69 years old with invasive lung adenocarcinoma. Some clones in this sample may be carry-over from other donors' samples. CDR3 sequence reads: CASSLERQTSYEQYF. DNA of the CDR3: TGTGCCAGCAGCCTAGAACGGCAGACCTCCTACGAGCAGTACTTC.